The clone carrying this TCR beta chain showed up many times. Its specificity is unknown. V was trimmed by 4 bases and J by 1 base, leaving 8 bases between them. Germline CDR1 reads SGHRS; CDR2 reads YFSETQ. This CDR3 comprises 14 residues. TCR beta VDJ and CDR3 profiling used genomic DNA as template. TCRdb fed the reads into MiXCR, producing one record per CDR3 protein. Among about 110,000 distinct CDR3 sequences, roughly 50% were seen once, and the ten largest hold 30% to 35%. This entry is derived from a study of CD8+CD57+ T cells in acquired aplastic anemia. Study-wide context: Roughly 3 ug was the average amount of DNA from sorted CD4+ and CD8+ cells. Study results and limitations: Twenty-nine shared CD8+ CDR3s appeared highly expressed within patients' immunodominant clones.

This receptor was taken from a human donor in good health, serving as a control. The sample consisted of sorted CD4+, CD8+, or CD8+CD57+ T cells (not recorded which) from PBMCs. This rearrangement joins TRBV5-1 to TRBJ2-2, with D maybe TRBD2 (6 bases). CDR3 sequence (DNA): TGCGCCAGCAGCGTGGGACTGAACACCGGGGAGCTGTTTTTT. It translates to CASSVGLNTGELFF.